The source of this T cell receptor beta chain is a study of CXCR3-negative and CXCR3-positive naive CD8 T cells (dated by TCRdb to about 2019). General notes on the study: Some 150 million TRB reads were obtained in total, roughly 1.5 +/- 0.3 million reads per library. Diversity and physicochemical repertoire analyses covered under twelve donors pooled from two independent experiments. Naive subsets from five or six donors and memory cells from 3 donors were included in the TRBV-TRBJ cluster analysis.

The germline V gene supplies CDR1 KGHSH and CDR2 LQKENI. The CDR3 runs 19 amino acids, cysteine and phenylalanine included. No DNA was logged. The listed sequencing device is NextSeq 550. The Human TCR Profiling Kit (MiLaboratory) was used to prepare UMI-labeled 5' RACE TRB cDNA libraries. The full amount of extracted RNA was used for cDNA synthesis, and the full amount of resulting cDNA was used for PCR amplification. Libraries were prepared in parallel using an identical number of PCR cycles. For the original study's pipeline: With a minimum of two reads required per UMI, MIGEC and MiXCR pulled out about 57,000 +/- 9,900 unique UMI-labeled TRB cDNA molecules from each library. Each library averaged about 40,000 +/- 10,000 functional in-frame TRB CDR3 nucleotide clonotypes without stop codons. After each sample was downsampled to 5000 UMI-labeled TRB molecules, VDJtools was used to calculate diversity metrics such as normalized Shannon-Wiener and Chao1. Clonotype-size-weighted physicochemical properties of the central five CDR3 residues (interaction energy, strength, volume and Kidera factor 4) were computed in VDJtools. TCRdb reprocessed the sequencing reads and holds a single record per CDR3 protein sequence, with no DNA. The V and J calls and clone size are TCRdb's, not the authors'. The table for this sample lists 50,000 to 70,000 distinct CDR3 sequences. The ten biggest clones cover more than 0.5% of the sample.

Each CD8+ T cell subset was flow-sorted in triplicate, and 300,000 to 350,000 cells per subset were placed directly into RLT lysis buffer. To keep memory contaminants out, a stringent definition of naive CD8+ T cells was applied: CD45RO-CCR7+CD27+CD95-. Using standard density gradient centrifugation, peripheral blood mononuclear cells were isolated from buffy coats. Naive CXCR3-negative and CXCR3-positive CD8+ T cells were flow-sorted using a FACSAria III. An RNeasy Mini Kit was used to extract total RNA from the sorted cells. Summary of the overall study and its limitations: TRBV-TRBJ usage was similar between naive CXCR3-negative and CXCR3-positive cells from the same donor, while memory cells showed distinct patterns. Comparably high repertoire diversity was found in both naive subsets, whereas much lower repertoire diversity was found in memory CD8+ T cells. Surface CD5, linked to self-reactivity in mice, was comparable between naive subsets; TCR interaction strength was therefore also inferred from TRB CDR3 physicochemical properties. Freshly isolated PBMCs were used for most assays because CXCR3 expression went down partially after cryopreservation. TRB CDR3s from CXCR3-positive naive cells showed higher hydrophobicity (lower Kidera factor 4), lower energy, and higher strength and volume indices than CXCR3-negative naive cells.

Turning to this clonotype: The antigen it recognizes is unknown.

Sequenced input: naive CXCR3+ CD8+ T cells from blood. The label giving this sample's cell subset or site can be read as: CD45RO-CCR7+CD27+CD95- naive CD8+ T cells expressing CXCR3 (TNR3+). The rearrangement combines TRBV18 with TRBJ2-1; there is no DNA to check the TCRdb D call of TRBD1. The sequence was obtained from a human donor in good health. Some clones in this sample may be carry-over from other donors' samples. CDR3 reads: CASSESIPFVTTGNNEQFF.